The 8 T cell receptor beta chains below were found in one sample sequenced in a study of low-dose radiotherapy and immunotherapy resistance in tumors. TRAV- and TRBV-specific primers were used for first-strand cDNA, which covered alpha and beta chains. It was with a constant-region primer and a V-primer adapter that TCRs were amplified over roughly 19 PCR cycles. TCRdb recomputed calls from the reads with MiXCR, one row per CDR3 protein. Among around 13,000 distinct CDR3 sequences listed, 70% to 80% were seen once. Every receptor here comes from a human donor with advanced metastatic prostate, ovarian, gallbladder or colorectal cancer (not recorded which). This table probably holds off-target reads from a library built for another chain.

The chain links TRBV29-1 to TRBJ2-7; D may correspond to TRBD1 or TRBD2 (6 bases each). In germline, CDR1 is SQVTM, CDR2 ANQGSEA. Trimming removed 5 bases at V and 7 bases at J, with 18 bases between. The CDR3 has 13 residues. The CDR3 loop is CSVRPGGAGEQYF. CDR3 DNA sequence: TGCAGCGTTAGACCCGGGGGCGCCGGGGAGCAGTACTTC.

The rearrangement joins TRBV19 to TRBJ1-1; D gene ambiguous. Germline CDR1 and CDR2: LNHDA and SQIVND (reference sequence). The germline V and J ends were trimmed by 5 bases and 3 bases, with 22 bases remaining between them. The CDR3 spans 17 residues. The CDR3 DNA reads TGTGCCAGTAGTCAATGGTCTCAGGTCCAAGGAGACACTGAAGCTTTCTTT. It specifies CASSQWSQVQGDTEAFF.

This chain joins TRBV12-5 and TRBJ1-4; D perhaps matches TRBD1 (6 bases). Per germline, CDR1 LGHNT and CDR2 FRNRAP. The CDR3 is 17 amino acids. V shed 0 bases and J shed 17 bases, with 28 bases lying between them. Here the CDR3 DNA reads TGTGCTAGTGGTTTGGTCAACCCATACCAGCAGGGGCGCTTTGGTTTTTTT. This gives the protein CASGLVNPYQQGRFGFF. The full variable domain, rest sourced from reference TRBV12-5 and TRBJ1-4, is DARVTQTPRHKVTEMGQEVTMRCQPILGHNTVFWYRQTMMQGLELLAYFRNRAPLDDSGMPKDRFSAEMPDATLATLKIQPSEPRDSAVYFCASGLVNPYQQGRFGFFGSGTQLSVL.

The chain carries TRBV7-2 and TRBJ1-5; D is uncertain. The ends were cut back, 4 bases at V and 0 bases at J, with 16 bases in the middle. In germline, CDR1 is SGHTA, CDR2 FQGNSA. CDR3 length: 17 amino acids. Here the CDR3 reads CASSSDGNYYSNQPQHF. Here the CDR3 DNA reads TGTGCCAGCAGCTCAGACGGGAACTACTATAGCAATCAGCCCCAGCATTTT.

The chain combines TRBV29-1 with TRBJ2-2, with D perhaps matching TRBD2 (6 bases). The CDR3 covers 14 residues. From germline, CDR1 is SQVTM and CDR2 ANQGSEA. Trimming removed 4 bases from V and 1 base from J, with 10 bases in between. CDR3: CSVGRDLNTGELFF. Written as DNA, the CDR3 is TGCAGCGTTGGGAGGGATCTGAACACCGGGGAGCTGTTTTTT.

This clonotype was detected a few times. The chain is built from TRBV5-1 and TRBJ2-7; D is undetermined. V was cut by 1 base and J by 2 bases, with 10 bases left in between. This CDR3 has 14 amino acids. Germline CDR1 is SGHRS and CDR2 is YFSETQ. For the CDR3, the DNA is TGCGCCAGCAGCTTGATCGGCGGCGCCTACGAGCAGTACTTC. It encodes CASSLIGGAYEQYF.

The V and J genes are TRBV10-3 and TRBJ2-1; 7 bases agree with TRBD2. The germline CDR1 and CDR2 sequences are ENHRY and SYGVKD. V was clipped by 1 base and J by 1 base; unmatched bases: 1. The CDR3 loop spans 15 amino acids. In DNA form, the CDR3 reads TGTGCCATCAGTGAGTGGCGGGGGTCCTACAATGAGCAGTTCTTC. This sequence encodes CAISEWRGSYNEQFF.

The chain uses TRBV18 and TRBJ2-3; TRBD2 matches at 7 bases. V lost 5 bases and J lost 0; bases outside the gene matches: 14. CDR1 and CDR2 from the germline V gene are KGHSH and LQKENI. The CDR3 loop spans 18 amino acids. In DNA form, the CDR3 reads TGTGCCAGCTCATCTGTGGCCGGGGGGACCTTTAGCACAGATACGCAGTATTTT. It specifies CASSSVAGGTFSTDTQYF. Full variable domain (rest looked up from reference TRBV18 and TRBJ2-3): NAGVMQNPRHLVRRRGQEARLRCSPMKGHSHVYWYRQLPEEGLKFMVYLQKENIIDESGMPKERFSAEFPKEGPSILRIQQVVRGDSAAYFCASSSVAGGTFSTDTQYFGPGTRLTVL.